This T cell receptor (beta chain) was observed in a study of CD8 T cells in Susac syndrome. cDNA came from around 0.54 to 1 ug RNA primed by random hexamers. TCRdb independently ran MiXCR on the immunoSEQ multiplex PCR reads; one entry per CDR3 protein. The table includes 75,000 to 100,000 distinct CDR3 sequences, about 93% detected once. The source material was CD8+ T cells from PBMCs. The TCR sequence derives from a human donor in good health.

The CDR3 is CASSFQRVRGDYNEQFF. The CDR3 DNA sequence: TGTGCCAGCAGTTTTCAGAGGGTCCGGGGCGACTATAATGAGCAGTTCTTC. This chain uses TRBV27 with TRBJ2-1; D may be TRBD1 or TRBD2 (5 bases each). The CDR3 is 17 amino acids. V dropped 3 bases and J dropped 7 bases, with 22 bases sitting between them. Germline-derived CDR1 and CDR2 are MNHEY and SMNVEV (reference sequence).